Below are 26 T cell receptor beta chains sequenced from a single sample in a study of Graves' ophthalmopathy and Graves' hyperthyroidism. Amplification targeted the TCR beta CDR3 regions, with RNA transcripts as the source material. In the first round, RT-PCR was carried out with HTBI primers, and a multiplex PCR formed the second round. TCRdb recomputed calls from the multiplex PCR reads with MiXCR, one row per CDR3 protein. The sample includes 680,000 or so distinct CDR3 sequences, approximately 22% of them seen just once. Sequenced: peripheral blood. These receptor sequences come from a woman under 30 with stable Graves' hyperthyroidism. Some clones in this sample may be carry-over from other donors' samples.

This clonotype was recorded many times. This CDR3 reads CASSMTGNGELFF. The CDR3 bases are TGTGCCAGCAGTATGACAGGGAACGGGGAGCTGTTTTTT. The chain carries TRBV6-1 and TRBJ2-2; 7 positions match TRBD1. The germline V gene encodes CDR1 MNHNS and CDR2 SASEGT. This CDR3 contains 13 residues. V lost 5 bases and J lost 7; bases outside the gene matches: 4.

This clonotype was picked up many times. The chain has TRBV5-1 and TRBJ2-2; 8 bases are a match to TRBD1. The CDR3 consists of 14 residues. Germline-derived CDR1 and CDR2 are SGHRS and YFSETQ. The trim removed 1 base at V and 6 bases at J, leaving 2 bases unmatched. The CDR3 loop reads CASSLNRGAGELFF. The CDR3 DNA is TGCGCCAGCAGCTTGAACAGGGGGGCCGGGGAGCTGTTTTTT.

The V call is TRBV11-1, the J call TRBJ2-5; 7 positions match TRBD1. Unmatched junction bases numbered 11, after V lost 4 bases and J lost 3 bases. In germline, CDR1 is SGHAT, CDR2 FQDESV (reference sequence). CDR3 length equals 16 residues. The CDR3, as DNA: TGTGCCAGCAGCTCCCCGTCTGGACAGGTAGAAGAGACCCAGTACTTC. It encodes CASSSPSGQVEETQYF.

This clonotype was seen repeatedly, ten times or more. This sequence joins TRBV12-3 or TRBV12-4 and TRBJ2-7; 7 bases align to TRBD1. The CDR3 is 17 amino acids. V shed 1 base and J 3 bases; nucleotides not matched to a gene: 12. CDR3 sequence: CASSLEFWRQGFYEQYF. The CDR3, as DNA: TGTGCCAGCAGTTTAGAATTTTGGCGACAGGGATTCTACGAGCAGTACTTC.

This clonotype was counted many times. V and J are TRBV9 and TRBJ2-7; D gene uncertain. Per the germline V gene, CDR1 is SGDLS and CDR2 is YYNGEE. Trimming stripped 0 bases from V and 0 bases from J, with 7 bases between. The CDR3 totals 14 residues. CDR3 DNA: TGTGCCAGCAGCGTAGACGCCTTCTCCTACGAGCAGTACTTC. It specifies CASSVDAFSYEQYF.

This clonotype was seen repeatedly, ten times or more. V gene TRBV12-3 or TRBV12-4 combines with J gene TRBJ1-6; no reliable D call. This CDR3 is 15 amino acids long. V was pared by 6 bases and J by 10 bases, with 19 bases between. CDR3 sequence reads: CASRGGSSHRSPLHF. The CDR3 DNA is TGTGCCAGCAGGGGTGGGTCTTCCCACAGATCACCCCTCCACTTT.

This clonotype was recorded many times. CDR3 nucleotide sequence: TGTGCCAGCAGTTACTCCGCTTATGGCTACACCTTC. Translation gives CASSYSAYGYTF. The V and J genes are TRBV6-2 or TRBV6-3 and TRBJ1-2; D unresolved. Germline V lookup: CDR1 MNHEY, CDR2 SVGEGT. V was trimmed by 0 bases and J by 5 bases, leaving 4 bases between them. The CDR3 length is 12 residues.

This rearrangement joins TRBV24-1 to TRBJ1-2, with D unresolved. Germline CDR1 and CDR2: KGHDR and SFDVKD. V lost 3 bases and J 3 bases, leaving 7 bases between the germline ends. The CDR3 is 13 residues long. The CDR3 region is CATSDGFDYGYTF. Written as DNA, the CDR3 is TGTGCCACCAGTGATGGATTTGACTATGGCTACACCTTC.

This clonotype was counted many times. The chain recombines TRBV18 with TRBJ1-1; D is unclear. Trimming pared 3 bases from V and 6 bases from J, leaving 20 bases between. CDR1 and CDR2 (germline): KGHSH, LQKENI. The CDR3 has 16 amino acids. The CDR3 DNA is TGTGCCAGCTCACCGAATTTAAGAGGTGTTGATGCTGAAGCTTTCTTT. Its translation: CASSPNLRGVDAEAFF.

In this sample, this clonotype turned up many times. The chain recombines TRBV2 with TRBJ2-7; TRBD2 matches 16 bases. The CDR3 loop spans 16 amino acids. The J segment lost 4 bases and the V segment lost 2 bases, leaving 2 bases of the junction unmatched. Germline lookup yields CDR1 SNHLY and CDR2 FYNNEI. The CDR3, as DNA: TGTGCCAGCAGTGAAATGGGACTAGCGGGAGGGTACGAGCAGTACTTC. Translating gives CASSEMGLAGGYEQYF.

The chain combines TRBV30 with TRBJ2-5; tentative D call: TRBD2 (6 bases). The CDR3 sequence is 15 residues long. Germline V gene data show CDR1 as GTSNPN and CDR2 as SVGIG (reference sequence). Deletions cut 5 bases from V and 6 bases from J, with 22 bases between. CDR3 residues: CAWSPGGLGRKTQYF. DNA of the CDR3: TGTGCCTGGTCGCCCGGGGGTTTGGGTCGGAAGACCCAGTACTTC. The entire variable domain, with the rest obtained from reference TRBV30 and TRBJ2-5, is as follows: SQTIHQWPATLVQPVGSPLSLECTVEGTSNPNLYWYRQAAGRGLQLLFYSVGIGQISSEVPQNLSASRPQDRQFILSSKKLLLSDSGFYLCAWSPGGLGRKTQYFGPGTRLLVL.

This clonotype was seen many times. The V gene is TRBV13, the J gene TRBJ1-1; D is unclear. This CDR3 contains 16 residues. Per the germline V gene, CDR1 is PRHDT and CDR2 is FYEKMQ (reference sequence). V lost 2 bases, J lost 1 base, and 14 bases lay in between. Here the CDR3 DNA reads TGTGCCAGCAGCTTAATCGTTAAACAGAAGAACACTGAAGCTTTCTTT. Its protein product is CASSLIVKQKNTEAFF.

This clonotype was seen a handful of times. The chain joins TRBV11-1 to TRBJ2-2, with 7 bases fitting TRBD1. J lost 1 base, V lost 4 bases, and 6 bases had no gene match. Germline CDR1 reads SGHAT; CDR2 reads FQDESV (reference sequence). The CDR3 spans 16 residues. The CDR3 protein is CASSSRGLQNTGELFF. The CDR3 DNA follows: TGTGCCAGCAGCTCGAGGGGGCTGCAGAACACCGGGGAGCTGTTTTTT. Supplemented by reference TRBV11-1 and TRBJ2-2, the full variable domain reads EAEVAQSPRYKITEKSQAVAFWCDPISGHATLYWYRQILGQGPELLVQFQDESVVDDSQLPKDRFSAERLKGVDSTLKIQPAELGDSAMYLCASSSRGLQNTGELFFGEGSRLTVL.

This clonotype was counted a few times. V gene TRBV6-1 combines with J gene TRBJ1-2; D is ambiguous. This CDR3 is 15 amino acids long. The V gene's germline CDR1 is MNHNS and CDR2 SASEGT. V lost 6 bases, J lost 4 bases, and 18 bases lay in between. CDR3 coding DNA: TGTGCCAGCAGCGATGGATTCGCAGGAACCTATGGCTACACCTTC. Its protein is CASSDGFAGTYGYTF.

This clonotype has only a few counts. CDR3: CASSPRDFDRETQYF. As DNA, the CDR3 is TGTGCCAGCAGTCCGAGGGATTTCGATAGGGAGACCCAGTACTTC. The gene calls are TRBV12-3 or TRBV12-4 and TRBJ2-5; maybe TRBD2 (5 bases). The ends were cut back, 5 bases at V and 5 bases at J, with 18 bases in the middle. This CDR3 region has 15 residues.

This sequence joins TRBV5-1 and TRBJ1-1; no clear D. Trimming stripped 0 bases from V and 8 bases from J, with 11 bases between. The CDR3 sequence is 13 residues long. Germline loops: CDR1 SGHRS, CDR2 YFSETQ. DNA of the CDR3: TGCGCCAGCAGCTTGGGCCCGACCCTAGAAGCTTTCTTT. Translation: CASSLGPTLEAFF.

There are many counts of this clonotype. This chain joins TRBV6-1 and TRBJ2-7; D gene uncertain. The germline gives CDR1 MNHNS, CDR2 SASEGT. The CDR3 extends over 13 amino acids. Deletions cut 6 bases from V and 1 base from J, with 10 bases between. In DNA, the CDR3 is TGTGCCAGCAGGGGCATGGGGTCCTACGAGCAGTACTTC. Translating it yields CASRGMGSYEQYF.

This clonotype has a handful of counts. The genes are TRBV18 and TRBJ2-7; 9 bases match TRBD2. The CDR3 totals 18 residues. Germline V CDR1 and CDR2: KGHSH, LQKENI. V gave up 0 bases and J gave up 0 bases; unmatched junction bases: 9. The CDR3 bases are TGTGCCAGCTCACCACCCGGGACTAGCTTCCCGAGCTCCTACGAGCAGTACTTC. This codes for CASSPPGTSFPSSYEQYF. The variable domain in full, with the rest retrieved from reference TRBV18 and TRBJ2-7, is NAGVMQNPRHLVRRRGQEARLRCSPMKGHSHVYWYRQLPEEGLKFMVYLQKENIIDESGMPKERFSAEFPKEGPSILRIQQVVRGDSAAYFCASSPPGTSFPSSYEQYFGPGTRLTVT.

This clonotype has a count of ten or more. The chain couples TRBV5-6 to TRBJ1-1; possible D gene TRBD1, 5 bases. CDR1 is SGHDT, CDR2 YYEEEE, per germline. This CDR3 contains 12 residues. The V gene lost 0 bases and the J gene lost 10 bases, with 10 bases spanning the gap. The CDR3 nucleotides are TGTGCCAGCAGCTTGGGGACATCAGGAGCTTTCTTT. As protein: CASSLGTSGAFF.

In this sample, this clonotype turned up many times. The chain couples TRBV28 to TRBJ1-5; the match to TRBD1 covers 7 bases. The CDR3 is 16 residues long. V was pared by 5 bases and J by 0 bases, with 7 bases of the junction left unmatched. Germline V gene data show CDR1 as MDHEN and CDR2 as SYDVKM. The CDR3 spells CASSATGTASNQPQHF. DNA of the CDR3: TGTGCCAGCAGTGCGACCGGGACAGCTAGCAATCAGCCCCAGCATTTT.

This clonotype has only a few counts. This chain connects TRBV5-5 to TRBJ1-1, with D possibly TRBD1 on 6 matching bases. V gave up 4 bases and J gave up 3 bases, with 13 bases separating them. Germline CDR1 and CDR2: SGHKS and YYEKEE (reference sequence). There are 14 residues in the CDR3. CDR3 DNA: TGTGCCAGCAGCCCAGGGGTGGGTTACACTGAAGCTTTCTTT. It is translated as CASSPGVGYTEAFF.

The sample holds many counts of this clonotype. CDR3 residues: CASSYSIARGTEAFF. The CDR3 DNA sequence: TGTGCCAGCAGTTACTCGATAGCGCGCGGCACTGAAGCTTTCTTT. The rearrangement links TRBV6-5 to TRBJ1-1; no definite D call. Germline CDR1 and CDR2: MNHEY and SVGAGI. Trimming left V 0 bases short and J 4 bases short, with 12 bases between. The CDR3 spans 15 residues.

The chain has TRBV4-1 and TRBJ2-5; possibly TRBD1 for D (6 bases). The V and J ends lost 1 base and 5 bases respectively, with 14 bases between them. In germline, CDR1 is MGHRA, CDR2 YSYEKL. The CDR3 runs 15 residues. The DNA for the CDR3 is TGCGCCAGCAGCCAAGGGGGGCCTACCGGGGAGACCCAGTACTTC. Protein: CASSQGGPTGETQYF.

There are many counts of this clonotype. The rearrangement uses TRBV20-1 and TRBJ2-5; either TRBD1 or TRBD2 may supply D (7 bases each). The germline gives CDR1 DFQATT, CDR2 SNEGSKA (reference sequence). The CDR3 length is 14 residues. V was trimmed by 6 bases and J by 2 bases, leaving 16 bases between them. CDR3 bases: TGCAGTGCAGAGGGGGCAGCGGGGCAAGAGACCCAGTACTTC. Amino acids: CSAEGAAGQETQYF.

The genes are TRBV27 and TRBJ2-5; D gene ambiguous. This CDR3 has 12 residues. Per the germline V gene, CDR1 is MNHEY and CDR2 is SMNVEV (reference sequence). V was clipped by 8 bases and J by 3 bases, with 10 bases between them. For the CDR3, the DNA is TGTGCCAGCGACCAGCCTGAAGAGACCCAGTACTTC. The encoded protein is CASDQPEETQYF.

The table lists this clonotype with many counts. The J gene is TRBJ2-7, the V gene TRBV12-3 or TRBV12-4; D is perhaps TRBD2 (6 bases). V dropped 6 bases and J dropped 3 bases, with 15 bases sitting between them. This CDR3 region has 14 residues. The CDR3 loop reads CASSPPGGIYEQYF. CDR3 nucleotide sequence: TGTGCCAGCAGCCCCCCCGGCGGGATCTACGAGCAGTACTTC.